The entry that follows covers one T cell receptor beta chain sequence. The data were obtained in a study of blood T cell repertoires in COVID-19. The junction had 11 bases not matched to a gene; V was cut back by 4 bases and J by 5 bases. There are 16 residues in the CDR3. Germline V gene lookup returns CDR1 SGHRS and CDR2 YFSETQ. Sequenced by immunoSEQ multiplex PCR; TCRdb stores in-frame clones only, minus some. The data contain approximately 100,000 clones, 60% to 85% of them singletons. The clonotype originates from a man aged 80 or over with COVID-19, enrolled during active disease. What was sequenced was peripheral blood. J is TRBJ2-2 and V is TRBV5-1; TRBD2 matches 7 bases. The CDR3: CASSATSADGTGELFF. In nucleotides, the CDR3 is TGCGCCAGCAGCGCAACTAGCGCGGACGGGACCGGGGAGCTGTTTTTT. The variable domain in full, with the rest retrieved from reference TRBV5-1 and TRBJ2-2, is KAGVTQTPRYLIKTRGQQVTLSCSPISGHRSVSWYQQTPGQGLQFLFEYFSETQRNKGNFPGRFSGRQFSNSRSEMNVSTLELGDSALYLCASSATSADGTGELFFGEGSRLTVL.